Each of the 12 T cell receptor beta chains below was sequenced from the same sample in a study of shared clonotypes between healthy human individuals. Assay: immunoSEQ multiplex PCR; the TCRdb copy retains only in-frame clones and omits some. The sample records about 2 million clones, approximately 94% being singletons. The naive CD8 population came from CD45RO-negative cells selected for CCR7, without terminally differentiated effector memory CD45RA+ cells. Sequenced input: naive CD8+ T cells sorted from blood. Receptors were obtained from a young man in good health.

V is TRBV9 and J is TRBJ1-5; 9 bases line up with TRBD1. This CDR3 spans 15 amino acids. Trimming removed 5 bases from V and 3 bases from J; junction bases left unmatched: 6. Germline lookup yields CDR1 SGDLS and CDR2 YYNGEE. In DNA form, the CDR3 reads TGTGCCAGCAGTCCTACAGGGGGCCTCAATCAGCCCCAGCATTTT. Its protein product is CASSPTGGLNQPQHF.

The rearrangement links TRBV15 to TRBJ2-1; 9 nucleotides line up with TRBD2. Per germline, CDR1 LNHNV and CDR2 YYDKDF (reference sequence). J lost 9 bases, V lost 7 bases, and 13 bases had no gene match. CDR3 length: 15 amino acids. This CDR3 reads CATTVEASGKGEQFF. In nucleotides, the CDR3 is TGTGCCACCACCGTGGAGGCTAGCGGGAAGGGTGAGCAGTTCTTC.

This chain joins TRBV11-2 and TRBJ2-4; D may match TRBD1 or TRBD2 (5 bases each). Germline V gives CDR1 SGHAT, CDR2 FQNNGV. CDR3 length: 16 amino acids. Trimming pared 3 bases from V and 0 bases from J, leaving 12 bases between. The DNA of the CDR3 is TGTGCCAGCAGCTTGGCTGGGACCTTAGCCAAAAACATTCAGTACTTC. It codes for CASSLAGTLAKNIQYF.

The genes are TRBV2 and TRBJ1-6; 7 nucleotides match TRBD1. This CDR3 region has 16 residues. V lost 10 bases and J lost 0; bases outside the gene matches: 9. Germline V gives CDR1 SNHLY, CDR2 FYNNEI. The CDR3 bases are TGTGCCATGTCAAACAGGGGAATCTCCTATAATTCACCCCTCCACTTT. Encoded protein: CAMSNRGISYNSPLHF.

This chain joins TRBV9 and TRBJ1-1; 10 nucleotides match TRBD1. Germline V gene sequence: CDR1 SGDLS, CDR2 YYNGEE. The CDR3 is made up of 13 amino acids. V dropped 3 bases and J dropped 5; count of bases not matched to a gene: 1. The CDR3 DNA sequence: TGTGCCAGCAGCGCGGACAGGGGGACTGAAGCTTTCTTT. Translated, it gives CASSADRGTEAFF.

This chain connects TRBV30 to TRBJ2-7, with 14 positions matching TRBD2. The V gene's germline CDR1 is GTSNPN and CDR2 SVGIG (reference sequence). Germline trimming cut 3 bases from V and 9 bases from J; bases unmatched to any gene: 10. This CDR3 has 15 residues. The CDR3 DNA is TGTGCCTGGAGCGACCCGGGACTAGCGGGAGAACTGCAGTACTTC. Translated: CAWSDPGLAGELQYF.

The chain uses TRBV2 and TRBJ2-5; D tentatively fits TRBD1 or TRBD2 (6 bases each). This CDR3 region has 15 residues. The germline V gene encodes CDR1 SNHLY and CDR2 FYNNEI. The V and J ends lost 2 bases and 5 bases respectively, with 15 bases between them. The CDR3 nucleotides read TGTGCCAGCAGTGAATGGGGGGCGACGGTGGAGACCCAGTACTTC. Translating gives CASSEWGATVETQYF.

This chain uses TRBV5-1 with TRBJ2-3; TRBD2 aligns across 10 bases. The germline CDR1 and CDR2 sequences are SGHRS and YFSETQ. The J segment lost 11 bases and the V segment lost 0 bases, leaving 9 bases of the junction unmatched. The CDR3 is 15 amino acids. CDR3 protein: CASSLASGGPPGQYF. CDR3 in DNA: TGCGCCAGCAGCTTGGCTAGCGGGGGTCCACCCGGGCAGTATTTT.

This chain joins TRBV25-1 and TRBJ1-2; 7 bases line up with TRBD1. Per germline, CDR1 MGHDK and CDR2 SYGVNS. Trimming took 1 base from V and 6 from J; bases not matched to a gene: 14. The CDR3 loop spans 17 amino acids. CDR3: CASSEWSSAPGGDGYTF. The CDR3 region has the DNA TGTGCCAGCAGTGAATGGAGTAGTGCACCAGGGGGGGATGGCTACACCTTC.

This clone is a singleton in its sample. This sequence joins TRBV10-1 and TRBJ2-7; 14 nucleotides match TRBD2. Germline CDR1 and CDR2: WNHNN and SYGVQD (reference sequence). The CDR3 loop spans 20 amino acids. V gave up 2 bases and J gave up 4 bases; unmatched junction bases: 16. The DNA of the CDR3 is TGCGCCAGCAGTGAGGGATCGGGACTAGCGGGAGAAGAGGGGATTTACGAGCAGTACTTC. It is translated as CASSEGSGLAGEEGIYEQYF.

V and J are TRBV2 and TRBJ2-7; D possibly corresponds to TRBD2 (7 bases). CDR3 length: 15 residues. CDR1 SNHLY and CDR2 FYNNEI come from the germline V gene. Trimming left V 3 bases short and J 6 bases short, with 18 bases between. CDR3 region: CASSDKGEGSVEQYF. Written as DNA, the CDR3 is TGTGCCAGCAGTGATAAGGGGGAGGGGTCTGTCGAGCAGTACTTC.

This clone was detected only a few times. The chain joins TRBV5-1 to TRBJ1-1; 9 bases align to TRBD1. Trimming removed 1 base from V and 0 bases from J; junction bases left unmatched: 10. This CDR3 contains 18 residues. The V gene's germline CDR1 is SGHRS and CDR2 YFSETQ. CDR3 amino acids: CASSLYRQGERMNTEAFF. The CDR3, as DNA: TGCGCCAGCAGCTTGTACCGACAGGGGGAACGAATGAACACTGAAGCTTTCTTT.